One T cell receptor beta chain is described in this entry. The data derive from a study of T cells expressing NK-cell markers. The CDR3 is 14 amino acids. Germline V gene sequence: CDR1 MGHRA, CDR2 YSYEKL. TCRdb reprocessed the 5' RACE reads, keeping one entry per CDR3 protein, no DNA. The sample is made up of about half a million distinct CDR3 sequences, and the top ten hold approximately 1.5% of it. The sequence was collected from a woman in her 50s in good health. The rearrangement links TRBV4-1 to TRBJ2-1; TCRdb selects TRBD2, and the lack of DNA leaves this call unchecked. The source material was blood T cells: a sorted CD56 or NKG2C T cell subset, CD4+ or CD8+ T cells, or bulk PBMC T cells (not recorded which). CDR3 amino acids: CASIGTSGKSGQFF.